Below, one TCR beta chain is given with its context. The antigen remains undetermined. A multiplex PCR was run with 60 Vbeta primers and 13 Jbeta primers. In the study's own analysis: A later analysis tallied 87 million or so unique TCR beta chains, 10 million to 12 million of them shared. Assay: immunoSEQ multiplex PCR; the TCRdb copy retains only in-frame clones and omits some. That table gives V, J and clone size, and the DNA gave D and trimming. The sample includes some 200,000 clones, about 83% seen only once; the top ten take 2.5% to 3%. The data stem from a study of cytomegalovirus exposure and HLA in healthy donors. Study-level results: What was likely a sequencing artifact was a cluster of highly shared sequence variants. CMV serostatus stood as the only immune exposure information on hand.

Material: PBMCs. This receptor was taken from a female donor in good health and CMV-seronegative.

The CDR3 DNA reads as TGTGCCATCAGTGAGTCGGGGACAGGGTTTACGCAGTATTTT. Translating it yields CAISESGTGFTQYF. The chain uses TRBV10-3 and TRBJ2-3, with TRBD1 matching 9 bases. Germline CDR1 reads ENHRY; CDR2 reads SYGVKD. The CDR3 totals 14 residues. The V and J ends lost 0 bases and 8 bases, in that order; junction bases with no gene match: 3.